This record concerns one T cell receptor (beta chain) sequence. This sample was taken from a study of long-term antiretroviral therapy in people with HIV. V dropped 2 bases and J dropped 6 bases, with 11 bases sitting between them. Per the germline V gene, CDR1 is LGHNT and CDR2 is FRNRAP. The CDR3 runs 14 residues. They ran version v3.0 of the immunoSEQ assay at survey level. Produced via immunoSEQ multiplex PCR; TCRdb's table is partial and in-frame only. The data show 30,000 or so clones, with 93% seen just once and about 6.4% held by the top ten. This chain joins TRBV12-5 and TRBJ2-4; a weak D match, TRBD1 (6 bases). The TCR was taken from a woman in her 40s with HIV. Sequenced here: unsorted PBMCs, sampled around 6.5 years after starting antiretroviral therapy. Here the CDR3 reads CASGLPRQVNIQYF. DNA for the CDR3: TGTGCTAGTGGTTTGCCCCGACAGGTAAACATTCAGTACTTC. The variable domain in full, with the rest retrieved from reference TRBV12-5 and TRBJ2-4, is DARVTQTPRHKVTEMGQEVTMRCQPILGHNTVFWYRQTMMQGLELLAYFRNRAPLDDSGMPKDRFSAEMPDATLATLKIQPSEPRDSAVYFCASGLPRQVNIQYFGAGTRLSVL.